This entry describes one TCR beta chain. The data belong to a study of T-cell reconstitution after alpha-beta-depleted transplantation in children. Trimming took 0 bases from V and 3 from J, leaving 20 bases between them. From germline, CDR1 is SQVTM and CDR2 ANQGSEA. This CDR3 has 17 amino acids. Unique molecular identifiers were built into the TCRbeta library. One entry per CDR3 protein, called by TCRdb with MiXCR from the PCR reads. The sample yields some 550,000 distinct CDR3 sequences, around 18% seen once. V is TRBV29-1 and J is TRBJ1-2; maybe TRBD1 (6 bases). The TCR was taken from a human donor who donated a stem cell graft to a child with acute lymphoblastic leukemia. The input for sequencing was PBMCs from the stem cell graft donor, taken from the stem cell graft. The CDR3 here is CSVEDLGYGGGHYGYTF. DNA for the CDR3: TGCAGCGTTGAAGATCTAGGGTACGGAGGGGGGCACTATGGCTACACCTTC. Variable domain in full (rest from reference TRBV29-1 and TRBJ1-2): SAVISQKPSRDICQRGTSLTIQCQVDSQVTMMFWYRQQPGQSLTLIATANQGSEATYESGFVIDKFPISRPNLTFSTLTVSNMSPEDSSIYLCSVEDLGYGGGHYGYTFGSGTRLTVV.